This T cell receptor beta chain was observed in a study of shared clonotypes between healthy human individuals. Overall study results and limits: The study found lower generation probabilities in non-shared clonotypes than in those shared by all four donors.

The method was immunoSEQ multiplex PCR; TCRdb's version includes in-frame clones alone and lacks a portion of them. The repertoire consists of 2 million to 3 million clones, with approximately 94% occurring once and the leading ten covering 0.36%. The germline CDR1 and CDR2 sequences are MDHEN and SYDVKM. Trimming removed 4 bases from V and 5 bases from J; junction bases left unmatched: 4. CDR3 length: 14 amino acids. To note about this clone: No antigen is known for it.

The sequencing input was naive CD4+ T cells from PBMCs. Indicated subset: CD45RA+ positively selected. The genes are TRBV28 and TRBJ2-1; 8 nucleotides align to TRBD1. This sequence was found in a man younger than 35 in good health. Some clones in this sample may be carry-over from other donors' samples. The CDR3 DNA reads TGTGCCAGCAGTTGGGACAGGCGGGACAATGAGCAGTTCTTC. Residues: CASSWDRRDNEQFF.